The 8 T cell receptor beta chains given below trace back to one sample, sequenced in a study of T-cell memory formation after mild COVID-19. Using its own MiXCR run on the 5' RACE reads, TCRdb lists one record per CDR3 protein. The table records some 65,000 distinct CDR3 sequences, 15% to 20% of them present only once. Sequenced material: PBMCs or a T cell subset sorted from them (not recorded which). The source is an adult woman who had mild COVID-19 (a few samples of this study predate the infection). Cell type and time point are not known.

This clonotype occurred many times. The chain is built from TRBV12-3 or TRBV12-4 and TRBJ2-7; D not resolved. The CDR3 is 11 amino acids. V gave up 6 bases and J gave up 6 bases, with 9 bases separating them. The CDR3, as DNA: TGTGCCAGCAGCCTAGGTCCCGAGCAGTACTTC. This gives the protein CASSLGPEQYF.

This clonotype was detected ten times or more. The V call is TRBV7-6, the J call TRBJ2-3; no definite D call. Germline V gives CDR1 SGHVS, CDR2 FNYEAQ. V was shortened by 0 bases and J by 1 base, with 5 bases between the two germline ends. The CDR3 totals 14 residues. Here the CDR3 reads CASSLAFGTDTQYF. As DNA, the CDR3 is TGTGCCAGCAGCTTAGCTTTCGGCACAGATACGCAGTATTTT.

The chain links TRBV9 to TRBJ2-3; D assignment may be TRBD1 or TRBD2 (5 bases each). Trimming shortened V by 0 bases and J by 6 bases, and 8 bases separated the two germline ends. CDR1 is SGDLS, CDR2 YYNGEE, per germline. This CDR3 spans 13 amino acids. In DNA, the CDR3 is TGTGCCAGCAGCGTAGGAGGGGCGGATACGCAGTATTTT. Translated: CASSVGGADTQYF. Full variable domain (missing parts from reference TRBV9 and TRBJ2-3): DSGVTQTPKHLITATGQRVTLRCSPRSGDLSVYWYQQSLDQGLQFLIQYYNGEERAKGNILERFSAQQFPDLHSELNLSSLELGDSALYFCASSVGGADTQYFGPGTRLTVL.

The CDR3 is CASSLDYGEQYF. The CDR3 coding sequence is TGTGCCAGCAGCTTGGATTACGGGGAGCAGTACTTC. The chain recombines TRBV5-4 with TRBJ2-7; D remains ambiguous. CDR3 size: 12 residues. Germline CDR1 SGHNT, CDR2 YYREEE (reference sequence). V lost 0 bases, J lost 7 bases, and 8 bases lay in between.

This clonotype has a handful of counts. The V call is TRBV5-1, the J call TRBJ2-7; 9 bases are shared with TRBD1. V lost 0 bases to trimming and J lost 5 bases; unmatched junction nucleotides: 6. CDR1 and CDR2 from the germline V gene are SGHRS and YFSETQ. This CDR3 comprises 15 residues. The CDR3 sequence: CASSLGWDRDHEQYF. The DNA for the CDR3 is TGCGCCAGCAGCTTGGGATGGGACAGGGACCACGAGCAGTACTTC.

This sequence joins TRBV9 and TRBJ2-7; possible D gene TRBD1, 5 bases. Trimming shortened V by 0 bases and J by 2 bases, and 18 bases separated the two germline ends. CDR1 and CDR2 from the germline V gene are SGDLS and YYNGEE. This CDR3 has 17 amino acids. The CDR3 reads CASSVEPSQGPPYEQYF. CDR3 coding DNA: TGTGCCAGCAGCGTAGAACCCAGTCAGGGTCCCCCCTACGAGCAGTACTTC.

This clonotype was seen only a few times. This chain joins TRBV7-8 and TRBJ2-3, with 12 bases aligning to TRBD2. The germline CDR1 and CDR2 sequences are SGHVS and FQNEAQ. Trimming at V came to 2 bases and at J to 6 bases, leaving 0 bases not matched to a gene. The CDR3 loop spans 14 amino acids. CDR3 sequence: CASSLTSGRDTQYF. CDR3 sequence (DNA): TGTGCCAGCAGCTTAACTAGCGGGAGGGATACGCAGTATTTT.

The gene calls are TRBV20-1 and TRBJ2-5; 7 nucleotides match TRBD2. J was trimmed by 5 bases and V by 2 bases; bases with no gene match: 23. The CDR3 loop spans 19 amino acids. The germline V gene encodes CDR1 DFQATT and CDR2 SNEGSKA (reference sequence). CDR3 protein: CSARSPIRDYYPRRETQYF. Here the CDR3 DNA reads TGCAGTGCTAGATCGCCGATCCGGGACTACTATCCTCGGAGGGAGACCCAGTACTTC.